This T cell receptor beta chain is from a study of patients and donors after allogeneic stem cell transplantation. By frequency in the sample, this clonotype is medium-sized (0.01 to 0.1%). TCRdb re-called the RT-PCR reads through MiXCR, storing one row per CDR3 protein. The table lists around 8,800 distinct CDR3 sequences, under 5% of them singletons. Germline CDR1 reads MNHEY; CDR2 reads SVGAGI. The CDR3 is 15 residues long. Trimming cost V 0 bases and J 0 bases, with 6 bases left between them. V gene TRBV6-5 combines with J gene TRBJ1-5; D ambiguous. Source material: blood, either unsorted or a sorted T cell fraction (not recorded which). The receptor was derived from a human donor who was either an allogeneic HSCT recipient or a stem cell or donor lymphocyte infusion donor (not recorded which). It is not recorded whose cells these are; they may come from a transplant donor. This CDR3 reads CASSYSHRSNQPQHF. In DNA form, the CDR3 reads TGTGCCAGCAGTTACTCGCATCGTAGCAATCAGCCCCAGCATTTT.